The T cell receptor (beta chain) under discussion was sequenced for a study of memory B cells and T cells in multiple sclerosis. Measured with immunoSEQ multiplex PCR; TCRdb has only the in-frame clones, and not every one. The profile covers around 50,000 clones, with about four fifths appearing a single time and 1.1% taken by the ten largest. In the case of this clone: Its antigen is not known.

After stimulus-free culture, autoproliferating CFSE-dim and non-proliferating CFSE-high T cells were sequenced separately. About 50 million CFSE-labeled PBMCs were cultured less than nine days unstimulated, then replicate wells were pooled. CDR3 length: 12 amino acids. Germline CDR1 is MNHNS and CDR2 is SASEGT. This chain links TRBV6-1 with TRBJ1-2; 7 bases are shared with TRBD1. This clonotype originated in a human donor with multiple sclerosis. Sequencing used PBMCs from blood kept in culture. The CDR3 region is CALRGAGEGYTF. DNA of the CDR3: TGTGCACTCAGGGGGGCAGGAGAGGGCTACACCTTC.